Following are 31 T cell receptor beta chains from one sample sequenced in a study of T cell clonality in common variable immunodeficiency. TCRdb's table, derived via immunoSEQ multiplex PCR, lists solely in-frame clones and lacks some. Listed here are 35,000 to 50,000 clones without any singletons, the top ten holding over 1.1%. The sequenced sample was peripheral blood mononuclear cells. All receptors come from a person between 18 and 70 years old in good health.

This clone was detected only a few times. This chain's CDR3 is CASSYQQGRETQYF. The part of the CDR3 DNA that was read is TGTGCCAGCAGTTATCAGCAGGGGAGAGAGACG. V usage is TRBV7-9 and J usage is TRBJ2-3, with TRBD1 as a possible D gene (6 bases). The read terminates 3 residues ahead of where the CDR3 ends, so the germline J gene completes it. The CDR3 extends over 14 amino acids. Germline assignment: CDR1 SEHNR and CDR2 FQNEAQ (reference sequence).

The sample holds many counts of this clone. The read ends 3 residues before the CDR3 terminus; that terminus is restored from the germline J gene. The chain links TRBV12-3 or TRBV12-4 to TRBJ2-5, with TRBD1 matching 10 bases. There are 14 residues in the CDR3. V shed 7 bases, J shed 5 bases, and the junction held 7 bases outside the gene matches. This CDR3 reads CASTWTGGGETQYF. The covered CDR3 bases are TGTGCCAGCACCTGGACAGGGGGAGGGGAGACC.

The table lists this clone with many counts. The DNA ends 3 residues before the CDR3 does, and the rest of the CDR3 is filled in from the germline J gene. The rearrangement joins TRBV20-1 to TRBJ2-1, with 9 positions matching TRBD2. The V gene's germline CDR1 is DFQATT and CDR2 SNEGSKA (reference sequence). The CDR3 sequence is 16 residues long. The junction had 4 bases not matched to a gene; V was cut back by 1 base and J by 0 bases. Partial CDR3 DNA: TGCAGTGCTAGAGCGGCTAGCGGGGACTCCTACAATGAG. Protein: CSARAASGDSYNE. In full, the CDR3 reads CSARAASGDSYNEQFF.

This clone was observed a few times. Coverage ceases 3 residues before the CDR3 finishes, and the germline J gene fills in the end. The V and J genes are TRBV7-9 and TRBJ2-7, with TRBD1 identical over 10 bases. This CDR3 has 14 amino acids. J lost 3 bases, V lost 5 bases, and 4 bases had no gene match. Germline CDR1 and CDR2: SEHNR and FQNEAQ (reference sequence). The sequenced part of the CDR3 DNA is TGTGCCAGCAGCCACCGGGACAGGGGCTACGAG. Amino acids: CASSHRDRGYE. The whole CDR3 is CASSHRDRGYEQYF.

This clone was recorded many times. The read terminates 3 residues ahead of where the CDR3 ends, so the germline J gene completes it. The chain is built from TRBV18 and TRBJ2-7; TRBD2 matches 14 bases. V gave up 3 bases and J gave up 2 bases; unmatched junction bases: 0. Germline values: CDR1 KGHSH, CDR2 LQKENI. The CDR3 has 15 residues. The DNA read from the CDR3 is TGTGCCAGCTCACCGGGACTAGCGGGAGCCTACGAG. It translates to CASSPGLAGAYE. The full CDR3 is CASSPGLAGAYEQYF.

This clone was picked up many times. The sequence runs out 3 residues before the end of the CDR3; the remainder is reconstructed from the germline J gene. The chain joins TRBV29-1 to TRBJ2-3; the D gene is possibly TRBD1 (8 bases). The CDR3 runs to 14 residues. The V gene's germline CDR1 is SQVTM and CDR2 ANQGSEA. V dropped 6 bases and J dropped 2 bases, with 15 bases sitting between them. The CDR3: CSVPTGGATDTQYF. CDR3 DNA (partial): TGCAGCGTACCCACAGGGGGGGCCACAGATACG.

In its sample, this clone was seen many times. The DNA ends 3 residues before the CDR3 does, and the rest of the CDR3 is filled in from the germline J gene. This chain uses TRBV5-1 with TRBJ2-5, with D possibly TRBD2 on 6 matching bases. The CDR3 spans 16 residues. CDR1 is SGHRS, CDR2 YFSETQ, per germline. V shed 4 bases and J shed 4 bases, with 20 bases lying between them. The sequenced CDR3 bases are TGCGCCAGCAGCCCGTCAGGAGGGTCTGTTCGAGAGACC. It codes for CASSPSGGSVRET. The full CDR3 protein is CASSPSGGSVRETQYF.

This clone was detected ten times or more. Here the CDR3 reads CASSSRSTGSYEQYF. CDR3 DNA, as far as it was read: TGTGCCAGCAGTTCTAGATCTACTGGTTCCTACGAG. The rearrangement links TRBV27 to TRBJ2-7, with D unresolved. The CDR3 is cut off 3 residues early in the read; its end comes from the germline J gene. Germline V gene lookup returns CDR1 MNHEY and CDR2 SMNVEV (reference sequence). The CDR3 runs to 15 residues. V lost 4 bases to trimming and J lost 1 base, with 14 bases between them.

This clone occurred many times. The CDR3 end is not reached by the read, which stops 3 residues before it; the germline J gene fills it in. The genes are TRBV4-1 and TRBJ2-5; 10 bases map to TRBD2. The CDR3 totals 15 residues. CDR1 is MGHRA, CDR2 YSYEKL, per germline. V was pared by 4 bases and J by 4 bases, with 6 bases of the junction left unmatched. Here the CDR3 reads CASSPQLAGRETQYF. Incomplete CDR3 DNA: TGCGCCAGCAGCCCACAACTAGCGGGAAGAGAGACC.

In this sample, this clone turned up many times. Read data end 3 residues before the CDR3 end; the end is taken from the germline J gene. The chain joins TRBV10-1 to TRBJ2-2; D remains ambiguous. V was cut by 0 bases and J by 3 bases, with 2 bases left in between. The CDR3 consists of 13 residues. The germline V gene has CDR1 WNHNN and CDR2 SYGVQD (reference sequence). The CDR3 protein is CASSESYTGELFF. The covered CDR3 bases are TGCGCCAGCAGTGAGTCCTACACCGGGGAG.

Many counts were recorded for this clone. The sequenced fragment ends 3 residues before the CDR3 boundary, so the rest is inferred from the germline J gene. The chain has TRBV11-1 and TRBJ1-4; a possible D gene is TRBD1 (5 bases). Trimming left V 2 bases short and J 4 bases short, with 11 bases between. The CDR3 is 15 amino acids. Germline-derived CDR1 and CDR2 are SGHAT and FQDESV (reference sequence). The CDR3 loop is CASSLNTGDNEKLFF. The sequenced CDR3 bases are TGTGCCAGCAGCTTAAACACAGGAGATAATGAAAAA.

Many counts were recorded for this clone. The read finishes 3 residues shy of the CDR3 end, and the germline J gene is used to complete it. V is TRBV18 and J is TRBJ2-1; 8 bases are shared with TRBD1. This CDR3 spans 14 amino acids. In germline, CDR1 is KGHSH, CDR2 LQKENI. The junction had 3 bases not matched to a gene; V was cut back by 4 bases and J by 4 bases. This CDR3 reads CASSRTGYYNEQFF. Incomplete CDR3 DNA: TGTGCCAGCTCACGGACAGGGTATTACAATGAG.

Notes on this clone: The CDR3 is cut off 3 residues early in the read; its end comes from the germline J gene. The chain uses TRBV6-2 or TRBV6-3 and TRBJ1-2, with D hard to call. Germline V gives CDR1 MNHEY, CDR2 SVGEGT. CDR3 length: 13 residues. Incomplete CDR3 DNA: TGTGCCAGCAGACCTAGCGGAACCTACGAC. Protein sequence: CASRPSGTYD. The full CDR3 reads CASRPSGTYDYTF.

Ten or more counts support this clone. The CDR3 extends 3 residues past the end of the read, so its final part is completed from the germline J gene. The chain links TRBV10-3 to TRBJ1-6; 7 nucleotides line up with TRBD1. The CDR3 runs to 13 residues. Looked up from germline, CDR1 is ENHRY and CDR2 is SYGVKD. V gave up 11 bases and J gave up 5 bases; unmatched junction bases: 6. The chain's CDR3 is CASRDRDNSPLHF. Partial CDR3 DNA: TGTGCCTCCCGGGACAGAGATAATTCACCC.

This clone was seen ten or more times. The read gets to within 3 residues of the CDR3 end, and the germline J gene fills in the rest. The V call is TRBV5-1, the J call TRBJ1-1; 7 bases are a match to TRBD1. This CDR3 comprises 14 residues. V lost 4 bases, J lost 4 bases, and 7 bases stayed unmatched. Germline values: CDR1 SGHRS, CDR2 YFSETQ. The part of the CDR3 DNA that was read is TGCGCCAGCAGCCCGGGGACAGAGGGCACTGAA. Its translation: CASSPGTEGTE. The entire CDR3 reads CASSPGTEGTEAFF.

The table lists this clone with many counts. The missing CDR3 end, 3 residues past where the read stops, is filled in from the germline J gene. The chain employs TRBV29-1 and TRBJ2-1, with D possibly TRBD1 on 6 matching bases. V was shortened by 1 base and J by 3 bases, with 10 bases between the two germline ends. Per germline, CDR1 SQVTM and CDR2 ANQGSEA. The CDR3 runs 14 residues. The part of the CDR3 DNA that was read is TGCAGCGTTGAAGCGCCAGGGGACTACAATGAG. It is translated as CSVEAPGDYNE. The complete CDR3 sequence is CSVEAPGDYNEQFF.

This clone came up many times. With the read ending 3 residues before the CDR3 end, the germline J gene is used to fill in that end. The chain combines TRBV28 with TRBJ2-3, with 11 bases matching TRBD2. The CDR3 spans 16 residues. Germline trimming cut 4 bases from V and 2 bases from J; bases unmatched to any gene: 5. Germline V gives CDR1 MDHEN, CDR2 SYDVKM. The CDR3: CASSSLAGETTDTQYF. The sequenced CDR3 bases are TGTGCCAGCAGTTCACTAGCGGGAGAGACCACAGATACG.

This clone turned up a few times. The read comes to an end 3 residues before the CDR3 does, leaving the germline J gene to fill in the end. The rearrangement links TRBV7-2 to TRBJ2-1; unclear D gene. Germline CDR1 reads SGHTA; CDR2 reads FQGNSA. Trimming shortened V by 0 bases and J by 4 bases, and 4 bases separated the two germline ends. The CDR3 sequence is 13 residues long. The chain's CDR3 is CASSLANYNEQFF. The sequenced part of the CDR3 DNA is TGTGCCAGCAGCTTAGCCAATTACAATGAG.

This clone was detected ten times or more. The read ends 3 residues shy of where the CDR3 ends; the end is completed using the germline J gene. This rearrangement joins TRBV19 to TRBJ2-7; TRBD2 matches 12 bases. Unmatched junction bases numbered 4, after V lost 5 bases and J lost 2 bases. In germline, CDR1 is LNHDA, CDR2 SQIVND (reference sequence). The CDR3 loop spans 15 amino acids. The DNA read from the CDR3 is TGTGCCAGTAGTCAATCTAGCGGGAGGGCCTACGAG. Protein sequence: CASSQSSGRAYE. In full, the CDR3 is CASSQSSGRAYEQYF.

This clone was seen repeatedly, ten times or more. Read coverage stops 3 residues before the CDR3 terminus; the germline J gene supplies the remainder. The chain joins TRBV2 to TRBJ2-1, with 10 positions matching TRBD2. This CDR3 spans 16 amino acids. V was pared by 6 bases and J by 7 bases, with 12 bases of the junction left unmatched. Germline loops: CDR1 SNHLY, CDR2 FYNNEI. The part of the CDR3 DNA that was read is TGTGCCAGCAGGCCCGTAAGCGGGGGGGCTCGGAATGAG. Protein product: CASRPVSGGARNE. The CDR3 reads in full as CASRPVSGGARNEQFF.

This clone was seen at least ten times. The read gets to within 3 residues of the CDR3 end, and the germline J gene fills in the rest. This chain links TRBV18 with TRBJ2-3; 7 positions agree with TRBD2. This CDR3 spans 17 amino acids. CDR1 is KGHSH, CDR2 LQKENI, per germline. V trimming: 1 base; J trimming: 4 bases; junction bases outside the gene matches: 11. CDR3: CASSPLSPAGSPDTQYF. The sequenced part of the CDR3 DNA is TGTGCCAGCTCACCACTATCCCCAGCGGGAAGTCCAGATACG. The full variable domain, rest sourced from reference TRBV18 and TRBJ2-3, is NAGVMQNPRHLVRRRGQEARLRCSPMKGHSHVYWYRQLPEEGLKFMVYLQKENIIDESGMPKERFSAEFPKEGPSILRIQQVVRGDSAAYFCASSPLSPAGSPDTQYFGPGTRLTVL.

This clone was detected a few times. The read is 3 residues too short to cover the CDR3 end, so that end is filled in from the germline J gene. The chain is built from TRBV7-2 and TRBJ2-3; tentatively, D is TRBD2 (6 bases). The CDR3 is 13 amino acids. Trimming cost V 5 bases and J 8 bases, with 14 bases left between them. CDR1 is SGHTA, CDR2 FQGNSA, per germline. The part of the CDR3 DNA that was read is TGTGCCAGCAGCCCGCCGGGACTGCGTACG. Translating it yields CASSPPGLRT. In full, the CDR3 is CASSPPGLRTQYF.

This clone has a count of ten or more. The observed sequence ends 3 residues before the CDR3 terminus, with the missing tail filled in from the germline J gene. The J gene is TRBJ2-7, the V gene TRBV20-1; a possible D gene is TRBD2 (6 bases). From germline, CDR1 is DFQATT and CDR2 SNEGSKA (reference sequence). The CDR3 is 15 amino acids. V was shortened by 5 bases and J by 0 bases, with 17 bases between the two germline ends. The DNA read from the CDR3 is TGCAGTGCTGACCAAACTAGGCGGGGCTCCTACGAG. Amino acids: CSADQTRRGSYE. The CDR3 in its entirety is CSADQTRRGSYEQYF.

At least ten counts were recorded for this clone. Read coverage stops 3 residues before the CDR3 terminus; the germline J gene supplies the remainder. The rearrangement uses TRBV19 and TRBJ2-6; 9 positions agree with TRBD2. The CDR3 contains 13 residues. Germline CDR1 LNHDA, CDR2 SQIVND (reference sequence). The CDR3 spells CASTPNLAGVLTF. The CDR3 DNA, read in part, is TGTGCCAGTACCCCAAACCTAGCGGGAGTC.

This clone was detected ten times or more. The CDR3 region is CASSISGTDYEQYF. CDR3 bases read: TGTGCCAGTAGTATCTCCGGGACAGACTACGAG. This chain uses TRBV19 with TRBJ2-7; 7 bases match TRBD1. The read gets to within 3 residues of the CDR3 end, and the germline J gene fills in the rest. The CDR3 is 14 residues long. V was clipped by 3 bases and J by 3 bases; unmatched bases: 5. Per germline, CDR1 LNHDA and CDR2 SQIVND (reference sequence).

This clone was detected many times. The read stops 3 residues short of the end of the CDR3; the missing end is completed from the germline J gene. The chain employs TRBV29-1 and TRBJ2-3; a possible D gene is TRBD2 (5 bases). This CDR3 spans 11 amino acids. The V end lost 7 bases, the J end lost 7 bases, and 12 bases lay between the germline ends. CDR1 is SQVTM and CDR2 is ANQGSEA in the germline V gene. The sequenced part of the CDR3 DNA is TGCAGCGCCCGAGGGTCATATACG. This sequence encodes CSARGSYT. The full-length CDR3 reads as CSARGSYTQYF.

Worth noting for this clone: The sequence runs out 3 residues before the end of the CDR3; the remainder is reconstructed from the germline J gene. The chain has TRBV18 and TRBJ1-2; 9 bases line up with TRBD1. CDR1 is KGHSH and CDR2 is LQKENI in the germline V gene. The CDR3 sequence is 14 residues long. The sequenced part of the CDR3 DNA is TGTGCCAGCTCACCCGGGACAGGGACCTACGAC. This sequence encodes CASSPGTGTYD. In full, the CDR3 is CASSPGTGTYDYTF.

This clone was recorded at least ten times. The read ends 3 residues early relative to the CDR3; the germline J gene fills the gap. The chain is built from TRBV20-1 and TRBJ2-1, with 10 positions matching TRBD2. The CDR3 consists of 15 residues. Germline assignment: CDR1 DFQATT and CDR2 SNEGSKA (reference sequence). Germline trimming cut 5 bases from V and 6 bases from J; bases unmatched to any gene: 10. The CDR3 DNA, read in part, is TGCAGTGCTTTGAGCGGGAGGGTTATAATCAATGAG. Its translation: CSALSGRVIINE. The full CDR3 reads CSALSGRVIINEQFF.

This clone was picked up many times. The CDR3 goes on 3 residues after the read ends, and that part is filled in from the germline J gene. The V gene is TRBV5-6, the J gene TRBJ2-3; D gene uncertain. Germline lookup yields CDR1 SGHDT and CDR2 YYEEEE. Trimming pared 1 base from V and 6 bases from J, leaving 3 bases between. The CDR3 is made up of 11 amino acids. The part of the CDR3 DNA that was read is TGTGCCAGCAGCTTGAGGGATACG. As protein: CASSLRDT. The whole CDR3 is CASSLRDTQYF.

This clone occurred a few times. Sequencing ends 3 residues short of the CDR3 end; the germline J gene provides the rest. The rearrangement joins TRBV30 to TRBJ1-2, with D unclear. Germline values: CDR1 GTSNPN, CDR2 SVGIG (reference sequence). The CDR3 is 12 residues long. Incomplete CDR3 DNA: TGTGCCTGGCAAAGGACTAGCGGACTC. Translating it yields CAWQRTSGL. The full CDR3 protein reads CAWQRTSGLYTF.

In this sample, this clone turned up a few times. From the germline J gene comes the end of the CDR3, since the read stops 3 residues before it. This chain uses TRBV7-6 with TRBJ2-1; 7 nucleotides agree with TRBD2. The germline gives CDR1 SGHVS, CDR2 FNYEAQ. Trimming at V came to 1 base and at J to 6 bases, leaving 12 bases not matched to a gene. This CDR3 contains 17 residues. Here the CDR3 reads CASSLELARGDFNEQFF. The DNA read from the CDR3 is TGTGCCAGCAGCTTAGAACTAGCGAGAGGGGATTTCAATGAG. The entire variable domain, with the rest obtained from reference TRBV7-6 and TRBJ2-1, is as follows: GAGVSQSPRYKVTKRGQDVALRCDPISGHVSLYWYRQALGQGPEFLTYFNYEAQQDKSGLPNDRFSAERPEGSISTLTIQRTEQRDSAMYRCASSLELARGDFNEQFFGPGTRLTVL.